What follows are 12 T cell receptor beta chains derived from one specimen sequenced in a study of blood T cell repertoires in COVID-19. Here immunoSEQ multiplex PCR was the method, and the copy in TCRdb shows in-frame clones only, minus some. The sample records around 140,000 clones, roughly 75% being singletons. The sequencing input was PBMCs or T cells enriched from blood (not recorded which). The receptor source for this set is a woman in her 50s who had recovered from COVID-19.

This chain connects TRBV19 to TRBJ2-7; D is possibly TRBD2 (6 bases). The V end was cut by 9 bases, the J end by 5 bases, with 11 bases between. The CDR3 has 11 residues. Germline assignment: CDR1 LNHDA and CDR2 SQIVND (reference sequence). CDR3 in amino acids: CARPGENEQYF. The CDR3, as DNA: TGTGCCAGGCCGGGGGAAAACGAGCAGTACTTC.

In DNA form, the CDR3 reads TGTGCCAGCAGTCCTTATCAACGCGGGCAGTTCTTC. Translation gives CASSPYQRGQFF. This chain links TRBV28 with TRBJ2-1; D gene uncertain. CDR1 MDHEN and CDR2 SYDVKM come from the germline V gene. The CDR3 contains 12 residues. Trimming took off 5 bases at V and 12 bases at J, with 14 bases between the two ends. The complete variable domain, with remaining parts taken from reference TRBV28 and TRBJ2-1, reads DVKVTQSSRYLVKRTGEKVFLECVQDMDHENMFWYRQDPGLGLRLIYFSYDVKMKEKGDIPEGYSVSREKKERFSLILESASTNQTSMYLCASSPYQRGQFFGPGTRLTVL.

The sample holds one count of this clone. The chain recombines TRBV27 with TRBJ1-6; no reliable D call. The V end lost 3 bases, the J end lost 0 bases, and 9 bases lay between the germline ends. CDR3 length equals 16 residues. Germline V gene data show CDR1 as MNHEY and CDR2 as SMNVEV (reference sequence). The CDR3 DNA reads TGTGCCAGCAGTTTTGTGTGGAGCTCCTATAATTCACCCCTCCACTTT. It translates to CASSFVWSSYNSPLHF.

The chain employs TRBV7-6 and TRBJ2-7; TRBD1 agrees at 7 bases. V lost 4 bases and J lost 3; bases outside the gene matches: 6. Germline-derived CDR1 and CDR2 are SGHVS and FNYEAQ. The CDR3 has 14 amino acids. The CDR3 nucleotides read TGTGCCAGCAGCTCCAGACAGGGCGACTACGAGCAGTACTTC. It encodes CASSSRQGDYEQYF.

V and J are TRBV27 and TRBJ2-5; D is ambiguous. V lost 2 bases and J lost 5, with 6 bases in between. CDR1 MNHEY and CDR2 SMNVEV come from the germline V gene (reference sequence). The CDR3 consists of 12 residues. The CDR3 here is CASSLARETQYF. The CDR3 region has the DNA TGTGCCAGCAGTTTAGCCCGGGAGACCCAGTACTTC.

Comments on this clone: This sample also contains other DNA sequences that code for the same CDR3. The gene calls are TRBV7-2 and TRBJ1-4; a weak D match, TRBD1 (6 bases). CDR1 SGHTA and CDR2 FQGNSA come from the germline V gene. The V gene lost 5 bases and the J gene lost 7 bases, with 14 bases spanning the gap. This CDR3 is 14 amino acids long. In DNA, the CDR3 is TGTGCCAGCAGCCCAACAGGGAGCGGTGAAAAACTGTTTTTT. Translated, it gives CASSPTGSGEKLFF.

The chain is built from TRBV24-1 and TRBJ2-5; 7 nucleotides agree with TRBD2. The germline V gene encodes CDR1 KGHDR and CDR2 SFDVKD. V was pared by 7 bases and J by 4 bases, with 5 bases of the junction left unmatched. The CDR3 has 13 residues. CDR3 sequence reads: CATSRPGGETQYF. The CDR3 coding sequence is TGTGCCACCAGCCGTCCGGGGGGAGAGACCCAGTACTTC.

The CDR3 reads CASSPATGVAEAFF. CDR3 nucleotides: TGTGCCAGCTCACCAGCGACAGGGGTCGCTGAAGCTTTCTTT. The chain couples TRBV18 to TRBJ1-1; 8 bases map to TRBD1. The CDR3 contains 14 residues. Germline CDR1 and CDR2: KGHSH and LQKENI. The trim removed 2 bases at V and 6 bases at J, leaving 5 bases unmatched.

The rearrangement links TRBV5-1 to TRBJ2-7; D is unresolved. V was cut by 2 bases and J by 3 bases, with 9 bases left in between. The CDR3 loop spans 13 amino acids. Germline values: CDR1 SGHRS, CDR2 YFSETQ. CDR3 in amino acids: CASSLLADYEQYF. The CDR3, as DNA: TGCGCCAGCAGCTTACTGGCGGACTACGAGCAGTACTTC.

V usage is TRBV30 and J usage is TRBJ2-7; possible D gene TRBD2, 6 bases. Trimming pared 2 bases from V and 5 bases from J, leaving 13 bases between. The germline V gene encodes CDR1 GTSNPN and CDR2 SVGIG (reference sequence). This CDR3 contains 13 residues. The CDR3 spells CAWSREIEDEQYF. As DNA, the CDR3 is TGTGCCTGGAGTCGGGAGATAGAGGACGAGCAGTACTTC. Full variable domain (rest looked up from reference TRBV30 and TRBJ2-7): SQTIHQWPATLVQPVGSPLSLECTVEGTSNPNLYWYRQAAGRGLQLLFYSVGIGQISSEVPQNLSASRPQDRQFILSSKKLLLSDSGFYLCAWSREIEDEQYFGPGTRLTVT.

Regarding this clone: The same CDR3 can be traced to other DNA sequences in this sample. The chain employs TRBV2 and TRBJ1-2; D perhaps matches TRBD1 (6 bases). This CDR3 comprises 12 residues. Germline-derived CDR1 and CDR2 are SNHLY and FYNNEI. V lost 6 bases and J 4 bases, leaving 9 bases between the germline ends. The CDR3 DNA is TGTGCCAGCAGCAGGGACATCTATGGCTACACCTTC. Residues: CASSRDIYGYTF.

The chain carries TRBV7-2 and TRBJ1-2, with D maybe TRBD1 (5 bases). The CDR3 length is 14 residues. Trimming took off 0 bases at V and 8 bases at J, with 13 bases between the two ends. Germline-derived CDR1 and CDR2 are SGHTA and FQGNSA. The CDR3 spells CASSLASDSSGYTF. The CDR3 DNA reads as TGTGCCAGCAGCTTAGCCTCTGACAGTTCCGGCTACACCTTC. The full variable domain, rest sourced from reference TRBV7-2 and TRBJ1-2, is GAGVSQSPSNKVTEKGKDVELRCDPISGHTALYWYRQSLGQGLEFLIYFQGNSAPDKSGLPSDRFSAERTGGSVSTLTIQRTQQEDSAVYLCASSLASDSSGYTFGSGTRLTVV.